Described below is a single TCR beta chain sequence and its context. Its antigen target is currently unknown. No much larger clone exists at a distance of one base, and base qualities are not known. To prepare the library, the immunoSEQ multiplex PCR assay was applied. Turning to the authors' computational methods: Preprocessing removed nonproductive sequences and CDR3s not starting with C, not ending with F or W, or shorter than 7 amino acids. Antigen-specific clonotypes were called with the MANAFEST web app on the basis of expansion relative to the reference and to other culture wells. A clone was considered positive if the clone showed significant expansion compared with the reference culture in 2 of 3 replicate wells at an FDR below 0.05. Positive clones also required significant expansion versus all other tandem wells and an odds ratio above 5. CDR3 homology was quantified as pairwise Levenshtein distance, calculated with the stringdist R package after three terminal residues were trimmed from each end. This is the immuneACCESS table as TCRdb keeps it, with only in-frame sequences that have V and J called. A part of the clones is gone; compared with another copy, unresolved V genes explain less than half, and the rest is unexplained. The V and J calls and clone size come from that table; D and trimming were worked out from the DNA. The table for this sample lists 15,000 to 20,000 clones; 70% to 75% of them were counted only once. Roughly 31% of the sample is in the top ten clones.

The sample belongs to a study of CD4 T cells in relation to SARS-CoV-2 and coronaviruses (dated by TCRdb to the early 2020s). As for the study more broadly: In the ViraFEST assay, PBMCs were cultured with antigen for roughly ten days, after which TCR beta CDR3s were sequenced to identify antigen-specific clonal expansions. An HIV-1 Nef peptide pool or a culture without peptide was used as the negative reference condition. Using patient-derived lymphoblastoid cell lines, the shared crossreactive spike epitopes were mapped to their HLA restriction. At the level of individual TCR clonotypes, the study measured memory CD4+ T cell crossreactivity between SARS-CoV-2 spike protein and common cold coronavirus spike proteins. Samples from a few pre-COVID donors and the naive versus memory experiments were sequenced with the Adaptive Biotechnologies TCR-sequencing kit; other data were Illumina-based. A different, Illumina-based TCR-beta assay was used to sequence expansion assays from other donors in the study.

On the study overall, not on this receptor specifically: Memory CD4+ clonotypes crossrecognizing SARS-CoV-2 and at least one common cold coronavirus spike were found in roughly three fifths of donors. Crossreactive clones showed significantly weaker SARS-CoV-2-driven expansion than monoreactive clones, consistent with antigenic imprinting. Crossreactivity analysis was centred on spike protein, so crossreactivity against other viral proteins was not assessed. Small numbers of patients and of tested TCRs limited the study. Because no donor provided both pre-pandemic and post-infection samples, tracing the source of pre-existing responses was limited.

CD4+ T cells from unexposed donors were collected before the COVID-19 pandemic (2011-2018). After less than 13 days of culture, CD4+ T cells were isolated with the EasySep CD4+ T cell isolation kit. As cell number allowed, CD4+ T cells from unexposed donors were tested for reactivity to SARS-CoV-2 S and N and to four common cold coronavirus spike pools. PBMCs were cultured at a few million per well in IMDM supplemented with roughly 5% human AB serum and around 10 IU/ml IL-2. Half of the culture medium was replaced with fresh IL-2-containing medium on days 3 and 7. Triplicate replicate wells were generally used for each peptide culture condition. Leukapheresis product for the unexposed donors was purchased commercially. PBMCs were isolated from leukapheresis product or whole blood by Ficoll-Paque PLUS gradient centrifugation. PBMCs were either used fresh in the expansion assay or cryopreserved at -140 degrees C. The QIAamp Micro DNA Kit was used to extract genomic DNA from the CD4+ T cells.

The TCR originated in a human donor in good health. Input material: CD4+ T cells from PBMCs, cultured in vitro.

The nucleotides are TGTGCCAGCAGTTACTCGATTTTAGCGGATACTGAAGCTTTCTTT. This gives the protein CASSYSILADTEAFF. The chain is made from TRBV6-5 and TRBJ1-1; no D gene call is confident. The cysteine opens and the phenylalanine closes a CDR3 of 15 amino acids. Here the CDR3 DNA is all that survives: 45 bases in frame from base 1. The junction shows trimming of 0 bases on V and 5 bases on J, plus 13 bases between the germline ends. CDR1 and CDR2 were assigned from the germline V gene as MNHEY and SVGAGI.